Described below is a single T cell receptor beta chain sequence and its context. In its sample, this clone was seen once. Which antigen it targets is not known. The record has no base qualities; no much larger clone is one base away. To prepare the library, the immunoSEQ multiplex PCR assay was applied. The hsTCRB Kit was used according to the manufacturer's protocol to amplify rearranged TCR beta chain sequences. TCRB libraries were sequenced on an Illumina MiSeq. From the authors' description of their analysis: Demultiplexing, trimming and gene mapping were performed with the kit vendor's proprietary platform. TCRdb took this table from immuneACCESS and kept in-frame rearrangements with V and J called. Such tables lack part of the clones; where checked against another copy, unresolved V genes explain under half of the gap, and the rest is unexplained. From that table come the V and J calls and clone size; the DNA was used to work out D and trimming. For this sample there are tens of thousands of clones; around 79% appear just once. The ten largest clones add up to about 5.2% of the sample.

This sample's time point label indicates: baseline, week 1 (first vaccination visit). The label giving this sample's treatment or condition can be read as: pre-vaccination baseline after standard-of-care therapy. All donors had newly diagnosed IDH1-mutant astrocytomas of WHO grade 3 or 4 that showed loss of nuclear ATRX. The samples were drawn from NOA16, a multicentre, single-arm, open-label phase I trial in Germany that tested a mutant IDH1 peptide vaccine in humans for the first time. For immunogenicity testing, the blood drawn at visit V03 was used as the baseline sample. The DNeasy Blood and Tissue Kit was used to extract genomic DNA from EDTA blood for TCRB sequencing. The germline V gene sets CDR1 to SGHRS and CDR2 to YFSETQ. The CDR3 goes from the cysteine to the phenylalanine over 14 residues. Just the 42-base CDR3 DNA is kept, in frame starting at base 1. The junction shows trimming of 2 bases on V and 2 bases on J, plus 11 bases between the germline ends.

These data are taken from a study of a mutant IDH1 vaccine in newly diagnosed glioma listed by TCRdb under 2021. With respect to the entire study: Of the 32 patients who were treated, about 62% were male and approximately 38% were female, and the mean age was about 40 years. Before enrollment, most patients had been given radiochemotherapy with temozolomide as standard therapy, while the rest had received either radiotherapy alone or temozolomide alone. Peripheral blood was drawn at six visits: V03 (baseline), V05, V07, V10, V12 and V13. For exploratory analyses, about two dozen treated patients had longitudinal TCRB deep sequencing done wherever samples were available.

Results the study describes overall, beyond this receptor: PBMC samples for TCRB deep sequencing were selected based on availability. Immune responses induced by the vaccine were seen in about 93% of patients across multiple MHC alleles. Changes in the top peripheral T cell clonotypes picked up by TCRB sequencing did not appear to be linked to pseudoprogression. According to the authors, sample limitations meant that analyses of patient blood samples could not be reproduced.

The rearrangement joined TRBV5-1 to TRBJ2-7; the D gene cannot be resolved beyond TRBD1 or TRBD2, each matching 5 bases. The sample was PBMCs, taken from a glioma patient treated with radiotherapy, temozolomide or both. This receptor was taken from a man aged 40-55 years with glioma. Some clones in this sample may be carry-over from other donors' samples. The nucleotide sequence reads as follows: TGCGCCAGCAGCTTTCGGGACGGTACCTACGAGCAGTACTTC. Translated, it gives CASSFRDGTYEQYF. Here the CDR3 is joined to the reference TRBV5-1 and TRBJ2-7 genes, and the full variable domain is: KAGVTQTPRYLIKTRGQQVTLSCSPISGHRSVSWYQQTPGQGLQFLFEYFSETQRNKGNFPGRFSGRQFSNSRSEMNVSTLELGDSALYLCASSFRDGTYEQYFGPGTRLTVT.